These 27 T cell receptor beta chains share one sample of origin, sequenced in a study of T cell repertoires in cytomegalovirus infection. MiXCR was run by TCRdb on the reads, yielding one entry per CDR3 protein. The data contain hundreds of thousands of distinct CDR3 sequences, under 40% of them singletons. Sequenced sample: PBMCs. The receptors here all came from a human donor in good health (CMV status not recorded). Some clones in this sample may be carry-over from other donors' samples.

This chain connects TRBV19 to TRBJ1-1; D gene unclear. Germline loops: CDR1 LNHDA, CDR2 SQIVND (reference sequence). The V and J ends lost 6 bases and 3 bases respectively, with 11 bases between them. This CDR3 has 13 residues. The CDR3 nucleotides read TGTGCCAGTAGGAACTTCAGGTACACTGAAGCTTTCTTT. Translated, it gives CASRNFRYTEAFF.

On this clonotype: One end of the junction varies from germline; a read error may be responsible. The rearrangement uses TRBV10-3 and TRBJ1-5, with a possible D match to TRBD1 (6 bases). The CDR3 has 16 amino acids. Germline lookup yields CDR1 ENHRY and CDR2 SYGVKD. CDR3 protein: CAIIESGRGKYQPQHF. The CDR3 region has the DNA TGTGCCATCATTGAGTCGGGGAGGGGGAAATATCAGCCCCAGCATTTT.

The chain combines TRBV28 with TRBJ1-2; TRBD1 agrees at 7 bases. CDR3 length: 15 residues. The V and J ends lost 3 bases and 3 bases, in that order; junction bases with no gene match: 7. Germline V gene sequence: CDR1 MDHEN, CDR2 SYDVKM. In nucleotides, the CDR3 is TGTGCCAGCAGTTTTTCATTTACAGGGGACTATGGCTACACCTTC. Its protein is CASSFSFTGDYGYTF.

This clonotype occurred a few times. One junction end disagrees with the germline gene, perhaps due to a read error. J is TRBJ2-2 and V is TRBV7-7, with D hard to call. The CDR3 is 16 amino acids. Germline loops: CDR1 SSHAT, CDR2 FNYEAQ (reference sequence). The CDR3: CASSLVIGANTGELFF. The CDR3 DNA sequence: TGTGCTAGCAGCTTAGTGATTGGAGCGAACACCGGGGAGCTGTTTTTT. Drawing the rest from reference TRBV7-7 and TRBJ2-2, the complete variable domain is GAGVSQSPRYKVTKRGQDVTLRCDPISSHATLYWYQQALGQGPEFLTYFNYEAQPDKSGLPSDRFSAERPEGSISTLTIQRTEQRDSAMYRCASSLVIGANTGELFFGEGSRLTVL.

The chain couples TRBV7-9 to TRBJ2-1, with 8 bases fitting TRBD1. This CDR3 region has 17 residues. Germline V gene data show CDR1 as SEHNR and CDR2 as FQNEAQ (reference sequence). The V segment lost 5 bases and the J segment 8 bases; nucleotides outside the gene matches: 17. CDR3 bases: TGTGCCAGCAGCCGTCTTACGAGGACAGGGACGGTGGATGAGCAGTTCTTC. It translates to CASSRLTRTGTVDEQFF.

This clonotype has a count of ten or more. CDR3 bases: TGTGCCAGCAGCCCAGGGGGCAGTAGCTTGCAGTTCTTC. It specifies CASSPGGSSLQFF. V usage is TRBV7-8 and J usage is TRBJ2-1; 8 bases are shared with TRBD1. V was clipped by 5 bases and J by 12 bases; unmatched bases: 9. Germline V gene data show CDR1 as SGHVS and CDR2 as FQNEAQ. CDR3 length: 13 amino acids. Variable domain in full (rest from reference TRBV7-8 and TRBJ2-1): GAGVSQSPRYKVAKRGQDVALRCDPISGHVSLFWYQQALGQGPEFLTYFQNEAQLDKSGLPSDRFFAERPEGSVSTLKIQRTQQEDSAVYLCASSPGGSSLQFFGPGTRLTVL.

This clonotype was recorded only once. The rearrangement links TRBV24-1 to TRBJ1-2; D perhaps matches TRBD1 (5 bases). This CDR3 region has 13 residues. The germline V gene encodes CDR1 KGHDR and CDR2 SFDVKD. With 9 bases removed from V and 7 bases from J, the gap between germline ends came to 17 bases. The CDR3 protein is CATRDGTMSGYTF. CDR3 sequence (DNA): TGTGCCACCCGCGACGGGACCATGTCTGGCTACACCTTC.

This clonotype was observed a handful of times. The rearrangement joins TRBV28 to TRBJ1-3; D gene uncertain. The germline V gene encodes CDR1 MDHEN and CDR2 SYDVKM. There are 15 residues in the CDR3. V was trimmed by 5 bases and J by 1 base, leaving 12 bases between them. The CDR3 nucleotides are TGTGCCAGCAGTCCCAACCGGTGGTCTGGAAACACCATATATTTT. Its translation: CASSPNRWSGNTIYF.

This clonotype was picked up many times. The chain is built from TRBV28 and TRBJ2-5; no clear D gene. The CDR3 covers 13 residues. The germline V gene encodes CDR1 MDHEN and CDR2 SYDVKM. V was shortened by 6 bases and J by 4 bases, with 12 bases between the two germline ends. For the CDR3, the DNA is TGTGCCAGCAGCCTGGATCTCGGAGAGACCCAGTACTTC. Its translation is CASSLDLGETQYF.

About this clonotype itself: This CDR3 is missing its conserved last phenylalanine or tryptophan, likely due to a read error. This chain links TRBV6-1 with TRBJ2-7, with TRBD2 matching 14 bases. The CDR3 is 19 amino acids. Germline values: CDR1 MNHNS, CDR2 SASEGT. Losses at the gene ends were 1 base for V and 4 bases for J; bases not matched to a gene: 12. CDR3: CASSEGRTSGRIPPYEQYL. CDR3 nucleotides: TGTGCCAGCAGTGAAGGTAGGACTAGCGGGAGGATACCACCGTACGAGCAGTACTTA.

This chain uses TRBV30 with TRBJ1-2; 7 nucleotides align to TRBD1. Germline V lookup: CDR1 GTSNPN, CDR2 SVGIG (reference sequence). The CDR3 is 11 amino acids. After removal of 1 base from V and 11 bases from J, the junction contained 4 bases not matched to a gene. CDR3 in DNA: TGTGCCTGGAGTGCCGACAGGGTTTACACCTTC. It codes for CAWSADRVYTF.

The rearrangement links TRBV20-1 to TRBJ1-4; 8 bases match TRBD1. Germline CDR1 and CDR2: DFQATT and SNEGSKA (reference sequence). The trim removed 7 bases at V and 4 bases at J, leaving 8 bases unmatched. The CDR3 has 14 residues. DNA for the CDR3: TGCAGTGTCCCGGACAGGGCCGATAATGAAAAACTGTTTTTT. This codes for CSVPDRADNEKLFF.

The sample holds a few counts of this clonotype. This may come from a read error, since a much larger clone is one base off. For the CDR3, the DNA is TGTGCCAGCAGCCAACAGGTGGACACTGAAGCTTTCTTT. It encodes CASSQQVDTEAFF. The chain recombines TRBV14 with TRBJ1-1, with D unclear. Germline values: CDR1 SGHDN, CDR2 FVKESK. This CDR3 contains 13 residues. The V gene lost 2 bases and the J gene lost 3 bases, with 7 bases spanning the gap. The variable domain in full, completed from reference TRBV14 and TRBJ1-1, reads EAGVTQFPSHSVIEKGQTVTLRCDPISGHDNLYWYRRVMGKEIKFLLHFVKESKQDESGMPNNRFLAERTGGTYSTLKVQPAELEDSGVYFCASSQQVDTEAFFGQGTRLTVV.

The chain joins TRBV20-1 to TRBJ2-3, with 11 positions matching TRBD2. V lost 5 bases, J lost 4 bases, and 5 bases stayed unmatched. Germline V gives CDR1 DFQATT, CDR2 SNEGSKA (reference sequence). CDR3 length: 14 amino acids. This chain's CDR3 is CSAGLAGPSDTQYF. CDR3 sequence (DNA): TGCAGTGCTGGACTAGCGGGTCCCTCAGATACGCAGTATTTT.

The gene calls are TRBV24-1 and TRBJ2-7, with D unresolved. The germline gives CDR1 KGHDR, CDR2 SFDVKD. Trimming removed 10 bases from V and 0 bases from J, with 12 bases in between. The CDR3 runs 13 residues. The CDR3 is CATGEGPSYEQYF. The CDR3 bases are TGTGCCACTGGAGAAGGGCCCTCCTACGAGCAGTACTTC.

The count of this clonotype is one. This may be a read error, as it is one base from a much larger clone. The genes are TRBV7-6 and TRBJ2-1, with 8 positions matching TRBD2. The CDR3 runs 15 residues. Germline values: CDR1 SGHVS, CDR2 FNYEAQ. In nucleotides, the CDR3 is TGTGCCAGCAGAGAGCGAGCGGGAGTGCGGAATGAGCAGTGCTTC. This encodes CASRERAGVRNEQCF.

This rearrangement joins TRBV27 to TRBJ1-2; D is unresolved. From germline, CDR1 is MNHEY and CDR2 SMNVEV (reference sequence). This CDR3 has 15 amino acids. V lost 0 bases and J 8 bases, leaving 16 bases between the germline ends. This CDR3 is CASSLSAGVGRGYTF. CDR3 in DNA: TGTGCCAGCAGTTTATCGGCCGGGGTCGGACGGGGCTACACCTTC.

V is TRBV29-1 and J is TRBJ1-2; D unclear. Trimming took 5 bases from V and 2 from J, leaving 9 bases between them. Germline loops: CDR1 SQVTM, CDR2 ANQGSEA. This CDR3 region has 12 residues. In nucleotides, the CDR3 is TGCAGCGTTTCGGCCCTGAACTATGGCTACACCTTC. This gives the protein CSVSALNYGYTF.

The chain carries TRBV27 and TRBJ1-1; 7 nucleotides align to TRBD1. The junction had 9 bases not matched to a gene; V was cut back by 2 bases and J by 3 bases. CDR1 is MNHEY, CDR2 SMNVEV, per germline (reference sequence). This CDR3 has 16 residues. CDR3 in amino acids: CASSLDRGRGDTEAFF. The CDR3 nucleotides read TGTGCCAGCAGTTTAGATAGGGGGCGGGGGGACACTGAAGCTTTCTTT.

This chain connects TRBV12-3 or TRBV12-4 to TRBJ2-3; D remains unclear. Trimming removed 2 bases from V and 5 bases from J, with 11 bases in between. The CDR3 consists of 14 residues. The CDR3 sequence: CASSLTAAEDTQYF. The DNA of the CDR3 is TGTGCCAGCAGTTTAACGGCCGCAGAAGATACGCAGTATTTT.

With respect to this clonotype: In this CDR3 the conserved last residue, phenylalanine or tryptophan, is missing, so a read error is likely. This sequence joins TRBV27 and TRBJ2-1; D ambiguous. The germline gives CDR1 MNHEY, CDR2 SMNVEV (reference sequence). The V and J ends lost 4 bases and 9 bases respectively, with 10 bases between them. This CDR3 has 12 amino acids. Here the CDR3 reads CASSSVVSEQFL. DNA for the CDR3: TGTGCCAGCAGTTCGGTGGTCTCTGAGCAGTTCTTA.

This clonotype was observed a handful of times. V and J are TRBV19 and TRBJ2-7; 8 positions match TRBD2. After removal of 3 bases from V and 0 bases from J, the junction contained 4 bases not matched to a gene. The germline V gene has CDR1 LNHDA and CDR2 SQIVND (reference sequence). There are 15 residues in the CDR3. CDR3: CASSIREGGSYEQYF. The CDR3 DNA is TGTGCCAGTAGTATCCGGGAGGGGGGCTCCTACGAGCAGTACTTC.

In this sample, this clonotype turned up many times. This chain connects TRBV7-2 to TRBJ1-1, with D possibly TRBD1 on 5 matching bases. V was trimmed by 3 bases and J by 1 base, leaving 15 bases between them. In germline, CDR1 is SGHTA, CDR2 FQGNSA. This CDR3 spans 16 amino acids. This CDR3 reads CASSLRGGPPNTEAFF. The DNA of the CDR3 is TGTGCCAGCAGCTTGAGGGGCGGTCCTCCGAACACTGAAGCTTTCTTT.

V gene TRBV4-1 combines with J gene TRBJ2-1, with TRBD1 matching over 7 bases. Germline CDR1 reads MGHRA; CDR2 reads YSYEKL. J gave up 7 bases and V 0 bases, and 9 bases lay outside the gene matches. This CDR3 is 16 amino acids long. Written as DNA, the CDR3 is TGCGCCAGCAGCCAAGAAGGGCAGGGGGTAAGGAATGAGCAGTTCTTC. This gives the protein CASSQEGQGVRNEQFF.

The sample holds a few counts of this clonotype. The chain is built from TRBV6-1 and TRBJ1-2; D is possibly TRBD1 (6 bases). CDR1 and CDR2 from the germline V gene are MNHNS and SASEGT. The CDR3 runs to 12 residues. The ends were cut back, 6 bases at V and 7 bases at J, with 12 bases in the middle. The DNA of the CDR3 is TGTGCCAGCAGGGGCCAGGGGCGTGGCTACACCTTC. Translated: CASRGQGRGYTF.

This clonotype was seen a handful of times. The rearrangement links TRBV12-3 or TRBV12-4 to TRBJ1-4, with D possibly being TRBD1 (5 bases). There are 15 residues in the CDR3. V gave up 6 bases and J gave up 2 bases, with 13 bases separating them. CDR3 nucleotides: TGTGCCAGCAGGGTGACGGGGGATACTAATGAAAAACTGTTTTTT. Its protein product is CASRVTGDTNEKLFF.

To note about this clonotype: The DNA is omitted, as the CDR3 cannot be located on it reliably, and the CDR3 follows TCRdb's listing. The chain recombines TRBV7-5 with TRBJ2-7; whether TRBD1, the table's D call, matches the DNA was not checked. TRBV7-5 is a pseudogene locus. The CDR3 is 18 residues long, counting both termini. This chain's CDR3 is CISVPEASVAPIFYEQYF.